There are many counts of the clone carrying this T cell receptor (beta chain). The target antigen is unknown. This entry comes from a study of T cells in Graves' hyperthyroidism and ophthalmopathy. Trimming took 7 bases from V and 4 from J; bases not matched to a gene: 7. Germline CDR1 and CDR2: MNHNS and SASEGT. This CDR3 contains 14 residues. Regarding the study as a whole: Most clonotypes expanded in the thyroid (above 0.001) were also present in blood. A model built on 13 V-J features separated ophthalmopathy from stable hyperthyroidism.

Regions amplified from RNA transcripts were the TCR beta CDR3 regions. HTBI primers were employed in a first-round RT-PCR of the TCR CDR3. In TCRdb, the multiplex PCR reads were re-called with MiXCR into one record per CDR3 protein. This sample has 300,000 to 400,000 distinct CDR3 sequences, with 13% found just once. The chain uses TRBV6-1 and TRBJ2-7; 10 positions agree with TRBD2. The specimen sequenced was blood. The clonotype was recovered from a woman younger than 35 with Graves' hyperthyroidism. CDR3 sequence reads: CASTQERGGYEQYF. The CDR3 nucleotides read TGTGCCAGCACCCAGGAGCGGGGGGGATACGAGCAGTACTTC.